The 31 T cell receptor beta chains reported below all come from one sample, sequenced in a study of vaccination and CD4 T cells after COVID-19. For these receptors, no antigen is known. The Oncomine TCR Beta short-read assay sequenced DNA from cultured CD4+ T cells. TCRdb analysed the PCR reads with MiXCR anew, one entry per CDR3 protein. The repertoire holds about 15,000 distinct CDR3 sequences, with around 60% as singletons. The treatment: approximately nine-day PBMC culture with coronavirus spike peptide pools or control peptides (ViraFEST assay). Sequenced: CD4+ T cells from blood, cultured in vitro. These receptors all come from a human donor who had recovered from COVID-19.

The J gene is TRBJ2-7, the V gene TRBV7-9; no definite D call. Between the trimmed V and J ends, which lost 5 bases and 2 bases, there was a span of 13 bases. Germline-derived CDR1 and CDR2 are SEHNR and FQNEAQ (reference sequence). This CDR3 has 14 amino acids. Here the CDR3 DNA reads TGTGCCAGCAGCCCCTACTCCTACACCTACGAGCAGTACTTC. It yields the protein CASSPYSYTYEQYF.

This clonotype has a single count. The rearrangement links TRBV12-3 or TRBV12-4 to TRBJ2-3, with D perhaps being TRBD1 or TRBD2 (6 bases each). The CDR3 consists of 15 residues. Trimming took 3 bases from V and 6 from J, leaving 16 bases between them. CDR3 DNA sequence: TGTGCCAGCAGTTTTGACGGGGGCCCCAGGGATACGCAGTATTTT. It is translated as CASSFDGGPRDTQYF.

With respect to this clonotype: A read error may produce the germline difference seen at one junction end. V gene TRBV27 combines with J gene TRBJ1-2; TRBD1 might be the D (5 bases). This CDR3 is built from 12 residues. Germline V gene data show CDR1 as MNHEY and CDR2 as SMNVEV (reference sequence). Written as DNA, the CDR3 is TGTGTCAGCAGTTTGGCAGGGACTGGCTACACCTTC. It translates to CVSSLAGTGYTF.

Only one count was recorded for this clonotype. The CDR3 loop reads CASSIGTSGQETQYF. CDR3 nucleotide sequence: TGTGCCAGCAGCATCGGGACTAGCGGCCAAGAGACCCAGTACTTC. The chain combines TRBV9 with TRBJ2-5; 11 positions match TRBD2. V trimming: 4 bases; J trimming: 1 base; junction bases outside the gene matches: 3. This CDR3 has 15 amino acids. CDR1 and CDR2 from the germline V gene are SGDLS and YYNGEE.

This chain links TRBV19 with TRBJ1-5, with D unclear. Germline CDR1 is LNHDA and CDR2 is SQIVND (reference sequence). The CDR3 is made up of 13 amino acids. V was shortened by 3 bases and J by 6 bases, with 9 bases between the two germline ends. CDR3 sequence (DNA): TGTGCCAGTAGTATCCTTGAGGCTCAGCCCCAGCATTTT. Translating it yields CASSILEAQPQHF.

This clonotype was observed a handful of times. The V and J genes are TRBV20-1 and TRBJ1-6; TRBD1 agrees at 7 bases. Germline V gene sequence: CDR1 DFQATT, CDR2 SNEGSKA (reference sequence). The CDR3 totals 16 residues. The V and J ends lost 6 bases and 10 bases, in that order; junction bases with no gene match: 18. The CDR3: CSALAVGVQGYSPLHF. The CDR3 nucleotides are TGCAGTGCCCTAGCCGTAGGTGTACAGGGGTACTCACCCCTCCACTTT.

The chain combines TRBV27 with TRBJ2-1; 8 bases map to TRBD1. CDR1 and CDR2 from the germline V gene are MNHEY and SMNVEV (reference sequence). V trimming: 5 bases; J trimming: 0 bases; junction bases outside the gene matches: 6. CDR3 length: 16 amino acids. CDR3 coding DNA: TGTGCCAGCAGTCTTACTACAGGGGGCTCCTACAATGAGCAGTTCTTC. Translating it yields CASSLTTGGSYNEQFF.

This rearrangement joins TRBV4-1 to TRBJ1-2; 7 bases fit TRBD1. V was clipped by 0 bases and J by 0 bases; unmatched bases: 4. Looked up from germline, CDR1 is MGHRA and CDR2 is YSYEKL. This CDR3 region has 16 residues. CDR3 protein: CASSQERTGANYGYTF. DNA of the CDR3: TGCGCCAGCAGCCAAGAACGGACAGGAGCTAACTATGGCTACACCTTC.

CDR3 loop: CASSVRDSSSGNTIYF. CDR3 DNA sequence: TGTGCCAGCAGCGTACGGGACTCGTCCTCTGGAAACACCATATATTTT. The chain uses TRBV9 and TRBJ1-3; perhaps TRBD1 as D (5 bases). V was shortened by 1 base and J by 0 bases, with 11 bases between the two germline ends. Germline V gene lookup returns CDR1 SGDLS and CDR2 YYNGEE. The CDR3 consists of 16 residues.

The genes are TRBV9 and TRBJ2-2, with unresolved D. Per the germline V gene, CDR1 is SGDLS and CDR2 is YYNGEE. V was clipped by 1 base and J by 4 bases, with 5 bases between them. The CDR3 has 13 amino acids. This CDR3 is CASSVRPTGELFF. DNA of the CDR3: TGTGCCAGCAGCGTACGGCCCACCGGGGAGCTGTTTTTT.

V is TRBV6-1 and J is TRBJ2-5; TRBD1 matches at 7 bases. The CDR3 is 14 residues long. Trimming cost V 4 bases and J 2 bases; bases outside gene matches: 4. Germline V gene lookup returns CDR1 MNHNS and CDR2 SASEGT. The CDR3: CASSAPGQQETQYF. The CDR3, as DNA: TGTGCCAGCAGTGCGCCGGGACAGCAAGAGACCCAGTACTTC.

The V and J genes are TRBV6-1 and TRBJ1-5, with a weak D call TRBD1 (5 bases). The CDR3 length is 13 residues. From germline, CDR1 is MNHNS and CDR2 SASEGT. V lost 10 bases and J 10 bases, leaving 20 bases between the germline ends. The CDR3 region has the DNA TGTGCCACCGTCCGAACAGGCCAGTACCCCCAGCATTTT. It yields the protein CATVRTGQYPQHF.

The chain joins TRBV12-3 or TRBV12-4 to TRBJ2-5, with D unresolved. This CDR3 is built from 11 residues. V lost 3 bases to trimming and J lost 4 bases, with 3 bases between them. CDR3 sequence (DNA): TGTGCCAGCAGTTTTAGAGAGACCCAGTACTTC. Translated, it gives CASSFRETQYF.

J is TRBJ1-1 and V is TRBV4-3; TRBD1 might be the D (5 bases). The V gene lost 0 bases and the J gene lost 1 base, with 15 bases spanning the gap. CDR1 is LGHNA, CDR2 YSLEER, per germline. This CDR3 spans 17 amino acids. CDR3 in DNA: TGCGCCAGCAGCCAAGATGTCGGGCCGGGGACGAACACTGAAGCTTTCTTT. Its translation is CASSQDVGPGTNTEAFF.

This clonotype was detected only a few times. The chain has TRBV3-1 and TRBJ1-1, with D perhaps TRBD1 (5 bases). This CDR3 has 16 amino acids. The germline V and J ends were trimmed by 0 bases and 5 bases, with 16 bases remaining between them. The germline CDR1 and CDR2 sequences are LGHDT and YNNKEL (reference sequence). The CDR3: CASSQERGPGTTEAFF. CDR3 bases: TGTGCCAGCAGCCAAGAAAGGGGTCCGGGTACGACTGAAGCTTTCTTT.

This rearrangement joins TRBV2 to TRBJ2-2; 11 positions match TRBD1. The CDR3 totals 16 residues. Trimming cost V 3 bases and J 8 bases; bases outside gene matches: 8. Germline CDR1 and CDR2: SNHLY and FYNNEI. The chain's CDR3 is CASSDTWDRGWGELFF. The CDR3 region has the DNA TGTGCCAGCAGTGACACATGGGACAGGGGGTGGGGGGAGCTGTTTTTT. The full variable domain, with the rest looked up from reference TRBV2 and TRBJ2-2, is EPEVTQTPSHQVTQMGQEVILRCVPISNHLYFYWYRQILGQKVEFLVSFYNNEISEKSEIFDDQFSVERPDGSNFTLKIRSTKLEDSAMYFCASSDTWDRGWGELFFGEGSRLTVL.

The J gene is TRBJ2-7, the V gene TRBV19; 8 bases fit TRBD1. Trimming took 6 bases from V and 5 from J; bases not matched to a gene: 12. Germline loops: CDR1 LNHDA, CDR2 SQIVND (reference sequence). This CDR3 is 15 amino acids long. The CDR3 nucleotides are TGTGCCAGTAGGACCCTTGCGGCAGGGGGCGACGAGCAGTACTTC. Residues: CASRTLAAGGDEQYF.

The rearrangement joins TRBV7-2 to TRBJ2-7, with 9 bases lining up with TRBD1. CDR3 size: 15 residues. Germline-derived CDR1 and CDR2 are SGHTA and FQGNSA. With V trimmed by 5 bases and J by 3 bases, 8 bases remained unmatched. CDR3 bases: TGTGCCAGCAGCCCCCCCGGACAGGGGATCTACGAGCAGTACTTC. Protein product: CASSPPGQGIYEQYF.

The rearrangement joins TRBV12-3 or TRBV12-4 to TRBJ2-7; 7 nucleotides match TRBD2. The CDR3 has 14 amino acids. V lost 5 bases to trimming and J lost 1 base; unmatched junction nucleotides: 5. In nucleotides, the CDR3 is TGTGCCAGCAGTATGGGACTACCTTCCTACGAGCAGTACTTC. It encodes CASSMGLPSYEQYF.

In its sample, this clonotype was seen once. The genes are TRBV30 and TRBJ2-1; a possible D gene is TRBD2 (6 bases). The germline CDR1 and CDR2 sequences are GTSNPN and SVGIG (reference sequence). This CDR3 spans 14 amino acids. V lost 3 bases to trimming and J lost 3 bases, with 12 bases between them. This chain's CDR3 is CAWRWGLVYNEQFF. CDR3 in DNA: TGTGCCTGGAGGTGGGGACTCGTCTACAATGAGCAGTTCTTC.

The gene calls are TRBV19 and TRBJ1-5; no firm D call. V was cut by 3 bases and J by 9 bases, with 12 bases left in between. The CDR3 extends over 13 amino acids. Germline-derived CDR1 and CDR2 are LNHDA and SQIVND (reference sequence). This CDR3 is CASSIDTELPQHF. Written as DNA, the CDR3 is TGTGCCAGTAGTATCGACACAGAGTTGCCCCAGCATTTT.

CDR3 nucleotide sequence: TGTGCCAGCTCACCACCGGGACAGCAAGAGACCCAGTACTTC. Its protein product is CASSPPGQQETQYF. The chain recombines TRBV18 with TRBJ2-5, with TRBD1 matching 7 bases. The germline V gene has CDR1 KGHSH and CDR2 LQKENI. V dropped 0 bases and J dropped 2; count of bases not matched to a gene: 0. This CDR3 is built from 14 residues. Together with reference TRBV18 and TRBJ2-5, the CDR3 gives the full variable domain: NAGVMQNPRHLVRRRGQEARLRCSPMKGHSHVYWYRQLPEEGLKFMVYLQKENIIDESGMPKERFSAEFPKEGPSILRIQQVVRGDSAAYFCASSPPGQQETQYFGPGTRLLVL.

The chain has TRBV19 and TRBJ1-1, with 7 bases matching TRBD1. Looked up from germline, CDR1 is LNHDA and CDR2 is SQIVND (reference sequence). Trimming took 7 bases from V and 4 from J; bases not matched to a gene: 15. The CDR3 has 16 residues. CDR3 residues: CASTTRQGGLLTEAFF. CDR3 coding DNA: TGTGCCAGTACCACAAGACAGGGAGGTTTGCTCACTGAAGCTTTCTTT.

The chain combines TRBV3-1 with TRBJ2-3; D is possibly TRBD2 (7 bases). V was pared by 3 bases and J by 2 bases, with 15 bases between. Per the germline V gene, CDR1 is LGHDT and CDR2 is YNNKEL (reference sequence). There are 16 residues in the CDR3. CDR3 nucleotides: TGTGCCAGCAGCCATTTGGGGGGGCCCGACACAGATACGCAGTATTTT. It codes for CASSHLGGPDTDTQYF.

The chain links TRBV27 to TRBJ1-3; D gene ambiguous. V lost 2 bases, J lost 2 bases, and 13 bases lay in between. The CDR3 covers 16 residues. CDR1 is MNHEY, CDR2 SMNVEV, per germline (reference sequence). This chain's CDR3 is CASSLPLRPPGNTIYF. DNA of the CDR3: TGTGCCAGCAGTTTACCTCTACGGCCACCTGGAAACACCATATATTTT.

The CDR3 DNA sequence: TGTGCCAGCTCCCCTACAGGACACACTAGCGATACGCAGTATTTT. Translation: CASSPTGHTSDTQYF. The rearrangement links TRBV18 to TRBJ2-3, with D perhaps matching TRBD2 (6 bases). The CDR3 contains 15 residues. Per the germline V gene, CDR1 is KGHSH and CDR2 is LQKENI. V was clipped by 6 bases and J by 6 bases, with 19 bases between them.

The chain uses TRBV19 and TRBJ2-5; TRBD1 matches at 9 bases. The CDR3 loop spans 14 amino acids. Losses at the gene ends were 8 bases for V and 5 bases for J; bases not matched to a gene: 9. Germline loops: CDR1 LNHDA, CDR2 SQIVND (reference sequence). CDR3 amino acids: CASRPGTGRETQYF. The CDR3 DNA reads TGTGCCAGTCGTCCCGGGACAGGGAGGGAGACCCAGTACTTC.

The chain couples TRBV6-2 or TRBV6-3 to TRBJ2-5; 7 bases are a match to TRBD1. V lost 8 bases to trimming and J lost 3 bases; unmatched junction nucleotides: 9. CDR1 and CDR2 (germline): MNHEY, SVGEGT. The CDR3 consists of 14 residues. The CDR3 protein is CASGRDSVKETQYF. CDR3 nucleotide sequence: TGTGCCAGCGGCCGGGACAGCGTAAAAGAGACCCAGTACTTC.

This chain links TRBV7-2 with TRBJ2-5, with TRBD2 matching over 10 bases. V trimming: 4 bases; J trimming: 2 bases; junction bases outside the gene matches: 4. Germline loops: CDR1 SGHTA, CDR2 FQGNSA. The CDR3 is 15 residues long. This CDR3 reads CASSSSLAGQETQYF. The CDR3 bases are TGTGCCAGCAGCTCATCACTAGCGGGGCAAGAGACCCAGTACTTC.

The table lists this clonotype with a few counts. The V gene is TRBV27, the J gene TRBJ1-5; 7 bases are shared with TRBD1. Germline assignment: CDR1 MNHEY and CDR2 SMNVEV (reference sequence). The V and J ends lost 4 bases and 6 bases, in that order; junction bases with no gene match: 12. The CDR3 is 16 residues long. The CDR3 nucleotides read TGTGCCAGCAGTTCCCTGGGAGGGGGCGACCCTCAGCCCCAGCATTTT. This gives the protein CASSSLGGGDPQPQHF.

This clonotype is medium-sized by share. J is TRBJ1-1 and V is TRBV3-1; the D is unclear. V gave up 8 bases and J gave up 3 bases, with 13 bases separating them. This CDR3 comprises 13 residues. Per the germline V gene, CDR1 is LGHDT and CDR2 is YNNKEL (reference sequence). The CDR3 protein is CASGSGTDTEAFF. CDR3 coding DNA: TGTGCCAGCGGATCGGGTACTGACACTGAAGCTTTCTTT.